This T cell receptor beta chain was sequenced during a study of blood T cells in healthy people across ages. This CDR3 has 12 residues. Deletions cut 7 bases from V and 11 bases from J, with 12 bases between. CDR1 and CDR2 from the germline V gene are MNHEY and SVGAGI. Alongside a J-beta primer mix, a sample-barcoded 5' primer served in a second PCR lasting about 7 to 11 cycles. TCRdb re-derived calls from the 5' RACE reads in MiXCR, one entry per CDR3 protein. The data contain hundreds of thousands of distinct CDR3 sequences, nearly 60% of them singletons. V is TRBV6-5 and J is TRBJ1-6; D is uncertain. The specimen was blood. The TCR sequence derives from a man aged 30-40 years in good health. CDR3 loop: CASNALGTPLHF. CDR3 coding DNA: TGTGCCAGCAACGCATTAGGGACACCCCTCCACTTT.